One and the same sample provided the 20 T cell receptor beta chains below, sequenced in a study of shared clonotypes between healthy human individuals. The table came from immunoSEQ multiplex PCR; TCRdb's copy has only in-frame clones and leaves some out. The top ten hold 1.5% to 2% of the sample, which has about 2,200,000 clones, 93% seen once. Naive CD8 cells, CD45RO-negative and positively selected for CCR7, excluded terminally differentiated effector memory CD45RA+ cells. Specimen: naive CD8+ T cells from PBMCs. The receptors derive from a man in his late teens or twenties in good health. Some clones in this sample may be carry-over from other donors' samples.

This chain joins TRBV27 and TRBJ2-7; D gene ambiguous. Germline lookup yields CDR1 MNHEY and CDR2 SMNVEV (reference sequence). V lost 5 bases to trimming and J lost 3 bases, with 17 bases between them. This CDR3 comprises 15 residues. The CDR3 coding sequence is TGTGCCAGCAGTCCCTACTCGGATACCTACTACGAGCAGTACTTC. Translated: CASSPYSDTYYEQYF.

The genes are TRBV11-2 and TRBJ2-1, with a possible D match to TRBD2 (5 bases). Trimming removed 4 bases at V and 10 bases at J, with 11 bases between. The CDR3 runs to 12 residues. Looked up from germline, CDR1 is SGHAT and CDR2 is FQNNGV. As DNA, the CDR3 is TGTGCCAGCAGCTGGAGCGGTCTGGAGCAGTTCTTC. Its translation: CASSWSGLEQFF.

The chain joins TRBV5-1 to TRBJ1-2, with a tentative D call TRBD1 (5 bases). Germline loops: CDR1 SGHRS, CDR2 YFSETQ. This CDR3 has 20 amino acids. V lost 5 bases and J 6 bases, leaving 35 bases between the germline ends. The CDR3 is CASRLLIRADSLGLWHGYTF. CDR3 in DNA: TGCGCCAGCAGGTTGCTCATCAGGGCCGACAGCCTTGGTTTGTGGCATGGCTACACCTTC.

This clone was counted once. V gene TRBV9 combines with J gene TRBJ2-7; 7 nucleotides align to TRBD1. Germline loops: CDR1 SGDLS, CDR2 YYNGEE. This CDR3 comprises 14 residues. Trimming at V came to 3 bases and at J to 0 bases, leaving 3 bases not matched to a gene. CDR3 DNA sequence: TGTGCCAGCAGCGAGACAGGGTCCTCCTACGAGCAGTACTTC. This gives the protein CASSETGSSYEQYF.

V usage is TRBV7-2 and J usage is TRBJ1-3, with D hard to call. The CDR3 runs 14 residues. CDR1 and CDR2 (germline): SGHTA, FQGNSA. The V and J ends lost 5 bases and 3 bases respectively, with 11 bases between them. CDR3 sequence (DNA): TGTGCCAGCAGCCAATCCGGGGTTGGAAACACCATATATTTT. Translated: CASSQSGVGNTIYF.

The chain recombines TRBV28 with TRBJ2-1; 8 bases fit TRBD2. This CDR3 is built from 15 residues. J lost 8 bases, V lost 2 bases, and 8 bases had no gene match. Per the germline V gene, CDR1 is MDHEN and CDR2 is SYDVKM. The CDR3 bases are TGTGCCAGCAGTTTAATTCGGACTAGCATCGATGAGCAGTTCTTC. Translating it yields CASSLIRTSIDEQFF.

J is TRBJ1-2 and V is TRBV19; tentatively, D is TRBD1 (6 bases). V lost 3 bases and J 3 bases, leaving 14 bases between the germline ends. CDR1 and CDR2 from the germline V gene are LNHDA and SQIVND (reference sequence). CDR3 length: 15 residues. This CDR3 is CASSMRGPTDYGYTF. In DNA, the CDR3 is TGTGCCAGTAGTATGCGGGGGCCCACTGACTATGGCTACACCTTC. Full variable domain (outside the CDR3, taken from reference TRBV19 and TRBJ1-2): DGGITQSPKYLFRKEGQNVTLSCEQNLNHDAMYWYRQDPGQGLRLIYYSQIVNDFQKGDIAEGYSVSREKKESFPLTVTSAQKNPTAFYLCASSMRGPTDYGYTFGSGTRLTVV.

As to this clone: This sample also contains other DNA sequences that code for the same CDR3. The chain combines TRBV11-2 with TRBJ2-7; 11 bases fit TRBD2. Germline lookup yields CDR1 SGHAT and CDR2 FQNNGV. The CDR3 totals 15 residues. V was clipped by 2 bases and J by 2 bases; unmatched bases: 2. The CDR3, as DNA: TGTGCCAGCAGCTTATATAGCGGGAGGGCCTACGAGCAGTACTTC. This gives the protein CASSLYSGRAYEQYF.

The V gene is TRBV6-4, the J gene TRBJ2-7, with 11 bases identical to TRBD1. The germline CDR1 and CDR2 sequences are MRHNA and SNTAGT. V lost 11 bases, J lost 3 bases, and 9 bases stayed unmatched. The CDR3 length is 14 residues. CDR3 sequence: CAGPRGQGGYEQYF. In DNA form, the CDR3 reads TGTGCCGGACCCCGGGGACAGGGGGGCTACGAGCAGTACTTC.

This clone is a singleton in its sample. Other DNA sequences from this sample encode an identical CDR3 as well. V usage is TRBV9 and J usage is TRBJ2-2, with a weak D call TRBD2 (5 bases). Germline lookup yields CDR1 SGDLS and CDR2 YYNGEE. This CDR3 spans 14 amino acids. V gave up 0 bases and J gave up 4 bases, with 7 bases separating them. CDR3 nucleotide sequence: TGTGCCAGCAGCGTAGCTAGCTTCACCGGGGAGCTGTTTTTT. Protein: CASSVASFTGELFF.

Details on this clone: Within the sample, other DNA sequences also encode this same CDR3. This rearrangement joins TRBV7-3 to TRBJ2-5; D is unresolved. Germline V gene data show CDR1 as SGHTA and CDR2 as FQGTGA. The CDR3 covers 13 residues. Trimming shortened V by 2 bases and J by 4 bases, and 8 bases separated the two germline ends. CDR3 sequence reads: CASSLGVGETQYF. As DNA, the CDR3 is TGTGCCAGCAGCTTAGGAGTCGGAGAGACCCAGTACTTC.

This chain joins TRBV15 and TRBJ2-7, with 7 positions matching TRBD2. V lost 3 bases and J lost 4; bases outside the gene matches: 3. Looked up from germline, CDR1 is LNHNV and CDR2 is YYDKDF (reference sequence). This CDR3 has 13 amino acids. Written as DNA, the CDR3 is TGTGCCACCAGCAGCGGACTAGGGTACGAGCAGTACTTC. Translating gives CATSSGLGYEQYF.

The J gene is TRBJ2-7, the V gene TRBV4-1; D assignment may be TRBD1 or TRBD2 (5 bases each). The CDR3 consists of 17 residues. Germline lookup yields CDR1 MGHRA and CDR2 YSYEKL. Trimming stripped 1 base from V and 0 bases from J, with 16 bases between. The CDR3 loop reads CASSQGPTWGSSYEQYF. The CDR3 DNA follows: TGCGCCAGCAGCCAAGGCCCCACTTGGGGGAGCTCCTACGAGCAGTACTTC.

The chain has TRBV7-9 and TRBJ2-7; the match to TRBD1 covers 8 bases. The CDR3 is 13 amino acids. Germline assignment: CDR1 SEHNR and CDR2 FQNEAQ (reference sequence). J gave up 6 bases and V 6 bases, and 7 bases lay outside the gene matches. The DNA of the CDR3 is TGTGCCAGCAGTCGACAGGGGCCAATCGAGCAGTACTTC. Protein product: CASSRQGPIEQYF.

V is TRBV29-1 and J is TRBJ2-4, with a tentative D call TRBD2 (6 bases). The J call is in doubt because the DNA end fits TRBJ2-7 better. The CDR3 has 13 amino acids. Germline loops: CDR1 SQVTM, CDR2 ANQGSEA. The CDR3 loop reads CSIGNSGSYEQYF. Here the CDR3 DNA reads TGCAGCATCGGGAATAGCGGATCGTACGAGCAGTACTTC.

Turning to this clone: The sample carries other DNA sequences with the same CDR3. The CDR3 sequence is CASSQDRVNTEAFF. CDR3 DNA: TGCGCCAGCAGCCAAGATAGGGTGAACACTGAAGCTTTCTTT. The rearrangement joins TRBV4-3 to TRBJ1-1; no firm D call. Germline-derived CDR1 and CDR2 are LGHNA and YSLEER. The CDR3 spans 14 residues. V gave up 0 bases and J gave up 0 bases, with 5 bases separating them.

This rearrangement joins TRBV19 to TRBJ2-3; a possible D gene is TRBD2 (6 bases). This CDR3 is built from 14 residues. Germline V gene sequence: CDR1 LNHDA, CDR2 SQIVND (reference sequence). The V gene lost 11 bases and the J gene lost 2 bases, with 17 bases spanning the gap. The CDR3 reads CACNPGGDTDTQYF. The DNA of the CDR3 is TGTGCCTGTAATCCCGGGGGAGACACAGATACGCAGTATTTT.

This clone was observed once. For the CDR3, the DNA is TGTGCCAGCAGCCCCCCTGGCGGTGAGGAGACCCAGTACTTC. Translation gives CASSPPGGEETQYF. V gene TRBV7-8 combines with J gene TRBJ2-5, with no clear D. This CDR3 region has 14 residues. Looked up from germline, CDR1 is SGHVS and CDR2 is FQNEAQ. V was cut by 5 bases and J by 5 bases, with 15 bases left in between.

The rearrangement uses TRBV2 and TRBJ2-7; D may be TRBD1 (5 bases). The CDR3 contains 15 residues. Germline values: CDR1 SNHLY, CDR2 FYNNEI. V lost 6 bases and J lost 4, with 19 bases in between. This CDR3 reads CASSRPRQGEYEQYF. The CDR3 DNA sequence: TGTGCCAGCAGCCGACCGAGGCAGGGTGAATACGAGCAGTACTTC.

The chain employs TRBV6-5 and TRBJ1-1, with a possible D match to TRBD1 (5 bases). Trimming pared 9 bases from V and 4 bases from J, leaving 12 bases between. The germline V gene has CDR1 MNHEY and CDR2 SVGAGI. This CDR3 comprises 12 residues. The DNA for the CDR3 is TGTGCCAGTCACGCCGGGGGCACTGAAGCTTTCTTT. Residues: CASHAGGTEAFF.